The present TCR beta chain was sequenced within a study of shared clonotypes between healthy human individuals. The material for each subset, its genomic DNA, was split evenly across several immunoSEQ plates. In the original processing: Junction-only immunoSEQ sequences carried no quality scores, so filtering differed. Profiling relied on immunoSEQ multiplex PCR, and the TCRdb table lists in-frame clones only, not all of them. The D gene and trimming were derived from the DNA, and the V and J assignments and clone size from that table. The sample includes about 520,000 clones, around 73% of them seen just once. On this clone itself: Its specificity is not known.

V gave up 2 bases and J gave up 0 bases; unmatched junction bases: 8. CDR1 SGHNT and CDR2 YYREEE come from the germline V gene (reference sequence). The CDR3 contains 17 residues. Study conclusions and caveats: The expectation was that sequencing depth would affect clonotype sharing among donors.

The chain employs TRBV5-4 and TRBJ2-1; the match to TRBD2 covers 7 bases. This receptor was obtained from a woman aged 40-49 years in good health. Some clones in this sample may be carry-over from other donors' samples. The sample taken for sequencing was PBMCs. The CDR3: CASSFSGGGDSYNEQFF. The CDR3 DNA reads as TGTGCCAGCAGCTTCTCCGGCGGGGGAGACTCCTACAATGAGCAGTTCTTC.